This is a list of T cell receptor beta chains from one sample in a study of T cell repertoires in cytomegalovirus infection. TCRdb used MiXCR to reprocess the reads, holding one entry per CDR3 protein. The sample lists around 550,000 distinct CDR3 sequences, 26% seen once, with around 14% in the top ten. The sequencing input was PBMCs. The receptors derive from a human donor in good health (CMV status not recorded). Some clones in this sample may be carry-over from other donors' samples. Each CDR3 is given with its conserved first and last residue. The D gene is left open where the match is weak. Expanded clones get a size class; other rows say once, few or many, or leave the size out.

d_gene: .; abundance: few; v_gene: TRBV7-9; j_gene: TRBJ1-4; CDR3aa: CASSLGAGVKDEKLFF; CDR3nt: TGTGCCAGCAGCTTGGGGGCTGGGGTTAAGGATGAAAAACTGTTTTTT
d_gene: TRBD1; abundance: .; v_gene: TRBV28; j_gene: TRBJ1-4; CDR3aa: CASSSSYNRGANEKLFF; CDR3nt: TGTGCCAGCAGTTCGTCCTATAACAGGGGGGCTAATGAAAAACTGTTTTTT
d_gene: .; abundance: few; v_gene: TRBV6-2/TRBV6-3; j_gene: TRBJ2-2; CDR3aa: CASSFQGGYTGELFF; CDR3nt: TGTGCCAGCAGTTTCCAGGGGGGCTACACCGGGGAGCTGTTTTTT
d_gene: .; abundance: .; v_gene: TRBV6-2/TRBV6-3; j_gene: TRBJ2-7; CDR3aa: CASGHSPSYEQYF; CDR3nt: TGTGCCAGCGGCCACTCCCCCTCCTACGAGCAGTACTTC
d_gene: .; abundance: .; v_gene: TRBV6-5; j_gene: TRBJ2-7; CDR3aa: CASRGLTYEQYF; CDR3nt: TGTGCCAGCAGGGGCCTTACCTACGAGCAGTACTTC
d_gene: TRBD1; abundance: .; v_gene: TRBV7-2; j_gene: TRBJ1-5; CDR3aa: CASSGWGQGIQPQHF; CDR3nt: TGTGCCAGCAGCGGATGGGGACAGGGTATACAGCCCCAGCATTTT
d_gene: .; abundance: many; v_gene: TRBV7-2; j_gene: TRBJ2-1; CDR3aa: CASSLSGGISYNEQFF; CDR3nt: TGTGCCAGCAGCTTATCTGGTGGCATCTCCTACAATGAGCAGTTCTTC
d_gene: .; abundance: many; v_gene: TRBV12-3/TRBV12-4; j_gene: TRBJ2-1; CDR3aa: CASTQKTGYNEQFF; CDR3nt: TGTGCCAGCACCCAAAAAACAGGTTACAATGAGCAGTTCTTC
d_gene: .; abundance: many; v_gene: TRBV7-2; j_gene: TRBJ1-1; CDR3aa: CASSSGFYTEAFF; CDR3nt: TGTGCCAGCAGCTCCGGGTTCTACACTGAAGCTTTCTTT
d_gene: .; abundance: many; v_gene: TRBV7-2; j_gene: TRBJ1-1; CDR3aa: CASLGKLNTEAFF; CDR3nt: TGTGCCAGCTTGGGAAAGCTGAACACTGAAGCTTTCTTT
d_gene: .; abundance: .; v_gene: TRBV19; j_gene: TRBJ1-5; CDR3aa: CASSIQTSSNQPQHF; CDR3nt: TGTGCCAGTAGTATACAGACCTCAAGCAATCAGCCCCAGCATTTT
d_gene: .; abundance: many; v_gene: TRBV7-6; j_gene: TRBJ1-1; CDR3aa: CASSLGKVNTEAFF; CDR3nt: TGTGCCAGCAGCTTAGGAAAAGTGAACACTGAAGCTTTCTTT
d_gene: .; abundance: .; v_gene: TRBV4-1; j_gene: TRBJ1-3; CDR3aa: CASSQDALGSTIYF; CDR3nt: TGCGCCAGCAGCCAAGATGCTCTGGGGAGCACCATATATTTT
d_gene: TRBD1; abundance: .; v_gene: TRBV7-9; j_gene: TRBJ2-7; CDR3aa: CASSSRQGSLNEQYF; CDR3nt: TGTGCCAGCAGCTCACGACAGGGGAGTTTGAACGAGCAGTACTTC
d_gene: .; abundance: many; v_gene: TRBV7-2; j_gene: TRBJ2-1; CDR3aa: CAAGKYNEQFF; CDR3nt: TGTGCCGCAGGCAAGTACAATGAGCAGTTCTTC
d_gene: .; abundance: few; v_gene: TRBV5-6; j_gene: TRBJ2-5; CDR3aa: CASSKPRPRPTLQETQYF; CDR3nt: TGTGCCAGCAGCAAACCCCGACCAAGACCGACACTTCAAGAGACCCAGTACTTC
d_gene: TRBD1; abundance: few; v_gene: TRBV20-1; j_gene: TRBJ1-5; CDR3aa: CSARVEKGQGVGSNQPQHF; CDR3nt: TGCAGTGCTAGGGTTGAAAAGGGACAGGGAGTGGGTAGCAATCAGCCCCAGCATTTT
d_gene: TRBD2; abundance: few; v_gene: TRBV6-5; j_gene: TRBJ2-7; CDR3aa: CASSQLAGGYEQYF; CDR3nt: TGTGCCAGCAGTCAACTAGCGGGGGGTTACGAGCAGTACTTC
d_gene: .; abundance: many; v_gene: TRBV7-2; j_gene: TRBJ1-1; CDR3aa: CASSFLTGMNTEAFF; CDR3nt: TGTGCCAGCAGCTTTCTCACCGGGATGAACACTGAAGCTTTCTTT
d_gene: TRBD2; abundance: few; v_gene: TRBV10-3; j_gene: TRBJ2-7; CDR3aa: CAISPREGLSSYEQYF; CDR3nt: TGTGCCATCAGCCCGCGGGAGGGGCTTAGCTCCTACGAGCAGTACTTC
d_gene: TRBD2; abundance: few; v_gene: TRBV7-2; j_gene: TRBJ2-7; CDR3aa: CASSLGGLAYQYF; CDR3nt: TGTGCCAGCAGCTTAGGGGGACTAGCCTATCAGTACTTC
d_gene: .; abundance: few; v_gene: TRBV7-8; j_gene: TRBJ2-1; CDR3aa: CASSPVLVYNEQFF; CDR3nt: TGTGCCAGCAGCCCGGTGCTTGTCTACAATGAGCAGTTCTTC
d_gene: .; abundance: few; v_gene: TRBV29-1; j_gene: TRBJ2-1; CDR3aa: CSVVCGVVDRVGRDNEQFF; CDR3nt: TGCAGCGTTGTATGCGGTGTCGTCGACCGGGTGGGGAGAGACAATGAGCAGTTCTTC
d_gene: .; abundance: .; v_gene: TRBV6-5; j_gene: TRBJ2-4; CDR3aa: CASGENIQYF; CDR3nt: TGTGCCAGCGGTGAAAACATTCAGTACTTC
d_gene: TRBD2; abundance: few; v_gene: TRBV7-2; j_gene: TRBJ2-4; CDR3aa: CASSSGTSLSKNIQYF; CDR3nt: TGTGCCAGCAGCTCGGGGACTAGCTTATCCAAAAACATTCAGTACTTC
d_gene: .; abundance: few; v_gene: TRBV12-3/TRBV12-4; j_gene: TRBJ2-1; CDR3aa: CASSFRSPGTWKFF; CDR3nt: TGTGCCAGCAGTTTTAGGTCCCCCGGGACTTGGAAGTTCTTC
d_gene: .; abundance: many; v_gene: TRBV7-2; j_gene: TRBJ2-3; CDR3aa: CASSLDSTVDTQYF; CDR3nt: TGTGCCAGCAGCTTAGATTCAACAGTAGATACGCAGTATTTT
d_gene: .; abundance: .; v_gene: TRBV6-2/TRBV6-3; j_gene: TRBJ1-1; CDR3aa: CASSPRSGRMNTEAFF; CDR3nt: TGTGCCAGCAGTCCACGGTCGGGACGGATGAACACTGAAGCTTTCTTT
d_gene: .; abundance: once; v_gene: TRBV20-1; j_gene: TRBJ2-1; CDR3aa: CSARDGPGQKQFF; CDR3nt: TGCAGTGCTAGAGACGGCCCAGGGCAGAAGCAGTTCTTC
d_gene: .; abundance: many; v_gene: TRBV7-8; j_gene: TRBJ1-5; CDR3aa: CASSLEDGRTGPQHF; CDR3nt: TGTGCCAGCAGCTTAGAAGACGGACGGACCGGGCCCCAGCATTTT
d_gene: TRBD2; abundance: few; v_gene: TRBV6-2/TRBV6-3; j_gene: TRBJ2-3; CDR3aa: CASGSREGYTDTQYF; CDR3nt: TGTGCCAGCGGGTCACGGGAGGGCTACACAGATACGCAGTATTTT
d_gene: TRBD2; abundance: .; v_gene: TRBV5-4; j_gene: TRBJ2-5; CDR3aa: CASSPDGGERETQYF; CDR3nt: TGTGCCAGCAGCCCAGACGGGGGGGAGAGGGAGACCCAGTACTTC
d_gene: .; abundance: .; v_gene: TRBV29-1; j_gene: TRBJ2-6; CDR3aa: CSVAGFSGANVLTF; CDR3nt: TGCAGCGTTGCCGGGTTCTCTGGGGCCAACGTCCTGACTTTC
d_gene: TRBD1; abundance: few; v_gene: TRBV12-5; j_gene: TRBJ2-1; CDR3aa: CASAPGQGPGNEQFF; CDR3nt: TGTGCTAGTGCCCCAGGACAGGGTCCTGGCAATGAGCAGTTCTTC
d_gene: .; abundance: .; v_gene: TRBV20-1; j_gene: TRBJ1-2; CDR3aa: CSADPTTGYGYTF; CDR3nt: TGCAGTGCTGACCCTACCACGGGGTATGGCTACACCTTC
d_gene: .; abundance: .; v_gene: TRBV28; j_gene: TRBJ2-5; CDR3aa: CASTGRETQYF; CDR3nt: TGTGCCAGTACAGGGAGAGAGACCCAGTACTTC
d_gene: TRBD2; abundance: few; v_gene: TRBV29-1; j_gene: TRBJ2-7; CDR3aa: CSVEGTSGNYEQYF; CDR3nt: TGCAGCGTTGAAGGAACTAGCGGCAACTACGAGCAGTACTTC
d_gene: .; abundance: .; v_gene: TRBV2; j_gene: TRBJ2-3; CDR3aa: CASGAGPQYF; CDR3nt: TGTGCCAGCGGAGCGGGCCCGCAGTATTTT
d_gene: .; abundance: many; v_gene: TRBV6-5; j_gene: TRBJ1-1; CDR3aa: CASSYSGGQKNTEAFF; CDR3nt: TGTGCCAGCAGTTACTCCGGGGGGCAAAAGAACACTGAAGCTTTCTTT
d_gene: .; abundance: few; v_gene: TRBV6-2/TRBV6-3; j_gene: TRBJ2-5; CDR3aa: CASSYSRAKQETQYF; CDR3nt: TGTGCCAGCAGTTACTCTAGGGCAAAACAAGAGACCCAGTACTTC
d_gene: TRBD2; abundance: few; v_gene: TRBV7-9; j_gene: TRBJ2-1; CDR3aa: CASSPGTSGTYNEQFF; CDR3nt: TGTGCCAGCAGCCCCGGGACTAGCGGAACTTACAATGAGCAGTTCTTC
d_gene: TRBD1; abundance: few; v_gene: TRBV6-2/TRBV6-3; j_gene: TRBJ1-5; CDR3aa: CASSYAGGVQPQHF; CDR3nt: TGTGCCAGCAGTTACGCAGGGGGTGTACAGCCCCAGCATTTT
d_gene: TRBD2; abundance: many; v_gene: TRBV12-3/TRBV12-4; j_gene: TRBJ2-1; CDR3aa: CASSLGGSVNEQFF; CDR3nt: TGTGCCAGCAGTTTAGGCGGGAGTGTCAATGAGCAGTTCTTC
d_gene: .; abundance: .; v_gene: TRBV12-3/TRBV12-4; j_gene: TRBJ1-2; CDR3aa: CASSLTGPGYTF; CDR3nt: TGTGCCAGCAGCCTTACAGGGCCCGGCTACACCTTC
d_gene: .; abundance: few; v_gene: TRBV4-1; j_gene: TRBJ2-1; CDR3aa: CASSRDQTNIEQFF; CDR3nt: TGCGCCAGCAGCCGAGACCAGACCAACATTGAGCAGTTCTTC
d_gene: TRBD2; abundance: .; v_gene: TRBV10-3; j_gene: TRBJ2-7; CDR3aa: CATQRDQPYEQYF; CDR3nt: TGTGCCACCCAGCGGGACCAACCCTACGAGCAGTACTTC
d_gene: TRBD2; abundance: .; v_gene: TRBV19; j_gene: TRBJ2-1; CDR3aa: CASSKREGNNEQFF; CDR3nt: TGTGCCAGTAGCAAGCGGGAGGGAAACAATGAGCAGTTCTTC
d_gene: .; abundance: few; v_gene: TRBV30; j_gene: TRBJ1-1; CDR3aa: CACRGRDTEAFF; CDR3nt: TGTGCCTGTCGAGGCAGGGACACTGAAGCTTTCTTT
d_gene: TRBD2; abundance: .; v_gene: TRBV6-6; j_gene: TRBJ2-3; CDR3aa: CASSWTSGTSTDTQYF; CDR3nt: TGTGCCAGCAGTTGGACTAGCGGGACCAGCACAGATACGCAGTATTTT
d_gene: .; abundance: .; v_gene: TRBV18; j_gene: TRBJ2-3; CDR3aa: CASSQKEGQLGTQYF; CDR3nt: TGTGCCAGCTCACAGAAGGAGGGCCAATTGGGTACGCAGTATTTT
d_gene: TRBD2; abundance: few; v_gene: TRBV27; j_gene: TRBJ2-1; CDR3aa: CASTTSSGRSYNEQFF; CDR3nt: TGTGCCAGCACTACCAGTAGCGGGAGGTCCTACAATGAGCAGTTCTTC
d_gene: TRBD2; abundance: .; v_gene: TRBV7-3; j_gene: TRBJ2-5; CDR3aa: CASSPRSAGGPETQYF; CDR3nt: TGTGCCAGCAGCCCCCGATCAGCGGGAGGGCCAGAGACCCAGTACTTC
d_gene: .; abundance: few; v_gene: TRBV7-2; j_gene: TRBJ2-5; CDR3aa: CASSLWVPRVETQYF; CDR3nt: TGTGCCAGCAGCTTATGGGTCCCCCGCGTAGAGACCCAGTACTTC
d_gene: .; abundance: .; v_gene: TRBV29-1; j_gene: TRBJ2-5; CDR3aa: CSVSPRGDETQYF; CDR3nt: TGCAGCGTAAGCCCGAGGGGGGACGAGACCCAGTACTTC